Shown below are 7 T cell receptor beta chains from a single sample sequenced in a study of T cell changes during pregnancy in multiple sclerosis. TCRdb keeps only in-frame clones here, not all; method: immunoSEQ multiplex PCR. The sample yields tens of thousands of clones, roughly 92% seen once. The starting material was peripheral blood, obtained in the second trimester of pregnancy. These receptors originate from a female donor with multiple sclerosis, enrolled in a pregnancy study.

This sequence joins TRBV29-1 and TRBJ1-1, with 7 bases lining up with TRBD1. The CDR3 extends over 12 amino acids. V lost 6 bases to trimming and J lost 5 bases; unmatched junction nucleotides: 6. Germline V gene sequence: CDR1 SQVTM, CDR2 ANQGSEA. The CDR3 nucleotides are TGCAGCGTGAAAACAGGGGCGACTGAAGCTTTCTTT. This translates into CSVKTGATEAFF.

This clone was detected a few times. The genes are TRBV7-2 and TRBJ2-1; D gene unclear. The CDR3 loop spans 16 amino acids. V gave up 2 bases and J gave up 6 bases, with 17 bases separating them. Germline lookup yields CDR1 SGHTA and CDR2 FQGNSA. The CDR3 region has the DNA TGTGCCAGCAGCTTAACCCCACCACCGGGTCTCAATGAGCAGTTCTTC. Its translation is CASSLTPPPGLNEQFF.

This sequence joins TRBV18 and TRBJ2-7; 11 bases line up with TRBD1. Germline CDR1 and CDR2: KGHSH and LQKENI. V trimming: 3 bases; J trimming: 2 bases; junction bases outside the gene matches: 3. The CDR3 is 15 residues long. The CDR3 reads CASSPGQGETYEQYF. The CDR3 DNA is TGTGCCAGCTCACCGGGACAGGGGGAAACCTACGAGCAGTACTTC.

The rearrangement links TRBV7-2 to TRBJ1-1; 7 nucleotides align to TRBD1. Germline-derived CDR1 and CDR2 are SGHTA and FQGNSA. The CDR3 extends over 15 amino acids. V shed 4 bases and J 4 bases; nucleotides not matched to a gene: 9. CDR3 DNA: TGTGCCAGCAGCTCGAACAGGGGAAAGGGCACTGAAGCTTTCTTT. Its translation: CASSSNRGKGTEAFF.

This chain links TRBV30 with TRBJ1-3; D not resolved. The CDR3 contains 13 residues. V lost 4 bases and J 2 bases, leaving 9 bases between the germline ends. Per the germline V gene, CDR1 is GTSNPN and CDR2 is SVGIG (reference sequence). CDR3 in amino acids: CAWNPGAGNTIYF. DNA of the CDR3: TGTGCCTGGAATCCGGGTGCTGGAAACACCATATATTTT.

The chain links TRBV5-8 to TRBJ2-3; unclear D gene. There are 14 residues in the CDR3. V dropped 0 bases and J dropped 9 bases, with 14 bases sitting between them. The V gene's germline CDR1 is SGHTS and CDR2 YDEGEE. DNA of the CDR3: TGTGCCAGCAGCTTGGATTCCCCACCAGGAACGCAGTATTTT. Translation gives CASSLDSPPGTQYF.

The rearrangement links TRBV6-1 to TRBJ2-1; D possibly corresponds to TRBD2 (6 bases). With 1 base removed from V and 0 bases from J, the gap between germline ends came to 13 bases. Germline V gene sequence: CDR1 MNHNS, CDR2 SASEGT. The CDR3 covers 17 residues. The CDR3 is CASSEGWGDSSYNEQFF. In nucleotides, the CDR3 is TGTGCCAGCAGTGAAGGGTGGGGGGATTCCTCCTACAATGAGCAGTTCTTC.